Following are 25 T cell receptor beta chains from one sample sequenced in a study of cytomegalovirus exposure and HLA in healthy donors. The table came from immunoSEQ multiplex PCR; TCRdb's copy has only in-frame clones and leaves some out. The sample consists of about 340,000 clones, roughly 90% of them appearing once. The sequenced sample consisted of PBMCs. Source of these receptors: a woman between 18 and 30 years old in good health and CMV-seronegative.

This clone was counted a few times. This chain links TRBV27 with TRBJ1-2; 8 bases align to TRBD1. Germline assignment: CDR1 MNHEY and CDR2 SMNVEV (reference sequence). The junction had 2 bases not matched to a gene; V was cut back by 3 bases and J by 5 bases. CDR3 length: 13 residues. The CDR3 region is CASSLRTGYGYTF. CDR3 in DNA: TGTGCCAGCAGTTTGAGGACAGGGTATGGCTACACCTTC.

The table lists this clone with a count of one. CDR3 loop: CSVGGTGGEKLFF. CDR3 coding DNA: TGCAGCGTGGGGGGGACAGGCGGGGAAAAACTGTTTTTT. The chain uses TRBV29-1 and TRBJ1-4; TRBD1 matches at 8 bases. V trimming: 6 bases; J trimming: 8 bases; junction bases outside the gene matches: 8. Germline assignment: CDR1 SQVTM and CDR2 ANQGSEA. The CDR3 is made up of 13 amino acids.

The chain joins TRBV5-4 to TRBJ1-1; TRBD1 matches at 9 bases. CDR1 is SGHNT and CDR2 is YYREEE in the germline V gene (reference sequence). After removal of 2 bases from V and 4 bases from J, the junction contained 6 bases not matched to a gene. The CDR3 has 15 amino acids. CDR3 in amino acids: CASSFWDREGTEAFF. The CDR3 DNA sequence: TGTGCCAGCAGCTTTTGGGACAGGGAGGGCACTGAAGCTTTCTTT.

The rearrangement uses TRBV2 and TRBJ2-2; 9 nucleotides line up with TRBD2. The CDR3 loop spans 16 amino acids. Germline V gene data show CDR1 as SNHLY and CDR2 as FYNNEI. V was clipped by 3 bases and J by 5 bases; unmatched bases: 7. The chain's CDR3 is CASSEILAGLTGELFF. Here the CDR3 DNA reads TGTGCCAGCAGTGAGATCCTAGCGGGATTGACCGGGGAGCTGTTTTTT.

The V call is TRBV2, the J call TRBJ2-1; 8 nucleotides match TRBD2. From germline, CDR1 is SNHLY and CDR2 FYNNEI. The CDR3 totals 12 residues. V lost 11 bases and J lost 4; bases outside the gene matches: 4. The CDR3 is CACSSGYNEQFF. CDR3 sequence (DNA): TGTGCCTGCTCTAGCGGGTACAATGAGCAGTTCTTC.

This chain links TRBV4-2 with TRBJ2-3; a weak D match, TRBD2 (6 bases). Deletions cut 4 bases from V and 6 bases from J, with 17 bases between. The CDR3 consists of 15 residues. Germline V gives CDR1 LGHNA, CDR2 YNFKEQ. The CDR3 protein is CASSPIAADRDTQYF. The CDR3 DNA follows: TGTGCCAGCAGCCCAATAGCGGCAGATCGCGATACGCAGTATTTT.

This sequence joins TRBV6-5 and TRBJ1-1, with unresolved D. Germline V CDR1 and CDR2: MNHEY, SVGAGI. V lost 5 bases to trimming and J lost 1 base, with 8 bases between them. This CDR3 has 13 residues. The CDR3 is CASSNYRNTEAFF. The CDR3 nucleotides read TGTGCCAGCAGTAACTACAGGAACACTGAAGCTTTCTTT.

V usage is TRBV12-5 and J usage is TRBJ2-7, with TRBD2 matching over 8 bases. With 9 bases clipped from V and 0 bases from J, the junction kept 4 bases outside the gene matches. CDR1 is LGHNT and CDR2 is FRNRAP in the germline V gene. The CDR3 runs to 13 residues. The CDR3 spells CASLAGGSYEQYF. CDR3 coding DNA: TGTGCTAGCCTAGCGGGCGGCTCCTACGAGCAGTACTTC.

The V call is TRBV4-1, the J call TRBJ2-7, with 9 bases that match TRBD1. After removal of 2 bases from V and 5 bases from J, the junction contained 7 bases not matched to a gene. Germline assignment: CDR1 MGHRA and CDR2 YSYEKL. The CDR3 spans 15 residues. In DNA, the CDR3 is TGCGCCAGCAGCCAACCCTTAGGACAGGGGAACGAGCAGTACTTC. It translates to CASSQPLGQGNEQYF.

The chain links TRBV18 to TRBJ1-1; D is perhaps TRBD1 (5 bases). Germline-derived CDR1 and CDR2 are KGHSH and LQKENI. Trimming cost V 2 bases and J 4 bases, with 14 bases left between them. The CDR3 consists of 15 residues. Written as DNA, the CDR3 is TGTGCCAGCTCACCAGTCGAGACAGTCGCCACTGAAGCTTTCTTT. Translation: CASSPVETVATEAFF.

The genes are TRBV6-5 and TRBJ2-7; 9 nucleotides match TRBD1. CDR3 size: 14 residues. Germline lookup yields CDR1 MNHEY and CDR2 SVGAGI. The J segment lost 9 bases and the V segment lost 4 bases, leaving 10 bases of the junction unmatched. The CDR3 sequence: CASSSGTGHFPQYF. The DNA for the CDR3 is TGTGCCAGCAGTTCCGGGACAGGGCACTTTCCGCAGTACTTC.

The chain couples TRBV6-6 to TRBJ2-7, with D maybe TRBD1 (6 bases). V shed 2 bases and J shed 5 bases, with 16 bases lying between them. The germline V gene has CDR1 MNHNY and CDR2 SVGAGI (reference sequence). This CDR3 region has 15 residues. The CDR3 here is CASSYGQLFRDEQYF. The DNA of the CDR3 is TGTGCCAGCAGTTACGGACAGTTGTTTCGCGACGAGCAGTACTTC.

This chain links TRBV5-1 with TRBJ2-7, with 7 bases identical to TRBD1. The CDR3 is 16 residues long. The junction had 9 bases not matched to a gene; V was cut back by 0 bases and J by 3 bases. In germline, CDR1 is SGHRS, CDR2 YFSETQ. The CDR3 DNA follows: TGCGCCAGCAGCTTGGTACCAGACAGGGAACTCTACGAGCAGTACTTC. Amino acids: CASSLVPDRELYEQYF. Full variable domain (missing parts from reference TRBV5-1 and TRBJ2-7): KAGVTQTPRYLIKTRGQQVTLSCSPISGHRSVSWYQQTPGQGLQFLFEYFSETQRNKGNFPGRFSGRQFSNSRSEMNVSTLELGDSALYLCASSLVPDRELYEQYFGPGTRLTVT.

The V and J genes are TRBV6-5 and TRBJ1-1; D is possibly TRBD1 (5 bases). This CDR3 has 14 residues. Trimming stripped 7 bases from V and 2 bases from J, with 14 bases between. Germline-derived CDR1 and CDR2 are MNHEY and SVGAGI. The CDR3 sequence: CASIADGANTEAFF. The CDR3 bases are TGTGCCAGCATCGCCGATGGGGCAAACACTGAAGCTTTCTTT.

This sequence joins TRBV2 and TRBJ2-7; the match to TRBD2 covers 8 bases. Losses at the gene ends were 2 bases for V and 2 bases for J; bases not matched to a gene: 2. CDR3 length: 14 residues. Germline V gene sequence: CDR1 SNHLY, CDR2 FYNNEI. The CDR3 DNA reads as TGTGCCAGCAGTGAATTAGCGGGGACCTACGAGCAGTACTTC. It codes for CASSELAGTYEQYF.

The rearrangement links TRBV9 to TRBJ1-1; 11 bases are shared with TRBD1. Trimming cost V 4 bases and J 3 bases; bases outside gene matches: 5. Germline V gene data show CDR1 as SGDLS and CDR2 as YYNGEE. The CDR3 consists of 15 residues. CDR3 amino acids: CASSPWDRGDTEAFF. The CDR3 bases are TGTGCCAGCAGCCCGTGGGACAGGGGGGACACTGAAGCTTTCTTT.

The rearrangement uses TRBV25-1 and TRBJ1-1; D not certain. Trimming took off 3 bases at V and 4 bases at J, with 15 bases between the two ends. The CDR3 loop spans 15 amino acids. Germline V gene data show CDR1 as MGHDK and CDR2 as SYGVNS. CDR3 loop: CASSEQTWYTTEAFF. The CDR3 DNA reads TGTGCCAGCAGTGAGCAGACATGGTATACCACTGAAGCTTTCTTT. The variable domain in full, completed from reference TRBV25-1 and TRBJ1-1, reads EADIYQTPRYLVIGTGKKITLECSQTMGHDKMYWYQQDPGMELHLIHYSYGVNSTEKGDLSSESTVSRIRTEHFPLTLESARPSHTSQYLCASSEQTWYTTEAFFGQGTRLTVV.

The rearrangement joins TRBV10-1 to TRBJ1-2; 8 positions agree with TRBD1. Per germline, CDR1 WNHNN and CDR2 SYGVQD (reference sequence). The V gene end was trimmed by 6 bases and the J gene end by 3 bases; junction bases not matched to a gene: 15. The CDR3 consists of 17 residues. The CDR3 loop reads CASSDPLDRAGDYGYTF. Written as DNA, the CDR3 is TGCGCCAGCAGCGATCCTTTGGACAGGGCAGGAGACTATGGCTACACCTTC.

V is TRBV2 and J is TRBJ1-5; the D gene is possibly TRBD1 (5 bases). The germline V and J ends were trimmed by 6 bases and 6 bases, with 12 bases remaining between them. The germline gives CDR1 SNHLY, CDR2 FYNNEI. This CDR3 contains 13 residues. In DNA form, the CDR3 reads TGTGCCAGCAGGGATCTGGGGGGTCAGCCCCAGCATTTT. This encodes CASRDLGGQPQHF.

The CDR3 DNA reads as TGCGCCAGCAGCTTACAGCTACCCGGAGGAGATACGCAGTATTTT. Its translation is CASSLQLPGGDTQYF. The gene calls are TRBV4-3 and TRBJ2-3, with D perhaps matching TRBD2 (5 bases). The CDR3 consists of 15 residues. Trimming removed 5 bases at V and 5 bases at J, with 17 bases between. The germline CDR1 and CDR2 sequences are LGHNA and YSLEER.

CDR3 protein: CASSQHQGTEAFF. The CDR3 region has the DNA TGTGCCAGCAGCCAACACCAGGGGACTGAAGCTTTCTTT. The chain couples TRBV14 to TRBJ1-1, with D possibly TRBD1 on 6 matching bases. Germline V gene sequence: CDR1 SGHDN, CDR2 FVKESK. This CDR3 is built from 13 residues. The V end lost 2 bases, the J end lost 5 bases, and 9 bases lay between the germline ends.

Only one count was recorded for this clone. The rearrangement links TRBV4-3 to TRBJ2-7, with D unclear. V was pared by 0 bases and J by 2 bases, with 11 bases between. The length of the CDR3 is 15 residues. Germline CDR1 and CDR2: LGHNA and YSLEER. This chain's CDR3 is CASSQDPLVAYEQYF. Written as DNA, the CDR3 is TGCGCCAGCAGCCAAGATCCGCTAGTGGCCTACGAGCAGTACTTC.

This clone has a handful of counts. The chain has TRBV6-1 and TRBJ2-7; 9 nucleotides line up with TRBD1. CDR1 MNHNS and CDR2 SASEGT come from the germline V gene. After removal of 3 bases from V and 0 bases from J, the junction contained 9 bases not matched to a gene. The CDR3 loop spans 17 amino acids. CDR3 in amino acids: CASSEMGPGQGSYEQYF. The CDR3 DNA follows: TGTGCCAGCAGTGAGATGGGCCCGGGACAGGGCTCCTACGAGCAGTACTTC.

The chain carries TRBV19 and TRBJ1-2, with 7 bases aligning to TRBD1. With V trimmed by 9 bases and J by 6 bases, 16 bases remained unmatched. The CDR3 runs to 15 residues. Germline V lookup: CDR1 LNHDA, CDR2 SQIVND (reference sequence). The CDR3 DNA is TGTGCCAGCTACCCACCCAGGAACAGGGGCGATGGCTACACCTTC. It codes for CASYPPRNRGDGYTF.

The chain couples TRBV25-1 to TRBJ2-2; D is possibly TRBD1 (6 bases). Germline CDR1 MGHDK, CDR2 SYGVNS. V shed 8 bases and J shed 8 bases, with 18 bases lying between them. The CDR3 spans 14 residues. The CDR3 DNA follows: TGTGCCAGCGGCCACCTGACAGGTCCGGGGGAGCTGTTTTTT. Its protein is CASGHLTGPGELFF. Using reference TRBV25-1 and TRBJ2-2 for the parts outside the CDR3, the full variable domain is EADIYQTPRYLVIGTGKKITLECSQTMGHDKMYWYQQDPGMELHLIHYSYGVNSTEKGDLSSESTVSRIRTEHFPLTLESARPSHTSQYLCASGHLTGPGELFFGEGSRLTVL.